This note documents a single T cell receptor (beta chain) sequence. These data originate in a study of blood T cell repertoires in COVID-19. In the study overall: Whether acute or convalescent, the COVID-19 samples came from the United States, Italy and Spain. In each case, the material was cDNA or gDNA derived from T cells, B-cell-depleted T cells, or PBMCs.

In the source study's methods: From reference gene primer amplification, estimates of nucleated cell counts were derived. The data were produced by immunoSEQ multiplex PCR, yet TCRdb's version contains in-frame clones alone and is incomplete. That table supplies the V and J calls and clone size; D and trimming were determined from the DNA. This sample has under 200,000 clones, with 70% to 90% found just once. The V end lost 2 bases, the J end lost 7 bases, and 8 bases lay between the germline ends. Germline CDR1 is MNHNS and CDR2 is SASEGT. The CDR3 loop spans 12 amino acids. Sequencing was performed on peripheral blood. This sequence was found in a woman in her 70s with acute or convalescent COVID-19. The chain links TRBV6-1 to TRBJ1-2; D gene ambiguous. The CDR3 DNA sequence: TGTGCCAGCAGTGAAAATCAGGTTGGCTACACCTTC. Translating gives CASSENQVGYTF.